One T cell receptor beta chain is described in this entry. The data belong to a study of blood T cell repertoires in COVID-19. Whole-study context: Sites in the United States, Italy and Spain provided acute and convalescent COVID-19 samples. The analysed material was cDNA or gDNA that came from T cells, B-cell-depleted T cells, or PBMCs.

The V and J ends lost 1 base and 0 bases, in that order; junction bases with no gene match: 6. The CDR3 sequence is 16 residues long. The V gene's germline CDR1 is MNHNS and CDR2 SASEGT. Original data processing: Reference gene primer amplification in the assay estimated nucleated cell counts. This table comes from immunoSEQ multiplex PCR, and its TCRdb copy is limited to in-frame clones, with some not included. The DNA gave D and trimming, while V, J and clone size come from that table. The table shows roughly 250,000 clones, with around 85% occurring only once. The sequenced material came from peripheral blood. The rearrangement uses TRBV6-1 and TRBJ2-7; 7 nucleotides match TRBD1. The clonotype comes from a woman aged 40 to 50 with active or convalescent COVID-19. The CDR3 sequence: CASSEGIGDSSYEQYV. CDR3 coding DNA: TGTGCCAGCAGTGAAGGTATCGGGGACAGCTCCTACGAGCAGTACGTC.